This T cell receptor (beta chain) was sequenced for a study of T cell repertoires in cytomegalovirus infection. Concerning this clonotype itself: The antigen is not known.

TCRdb re-analysed the reads in MiXCR, keeping a single row per CDR3 protein. The table shows roughly 90,000 distinct CDR3 sequences, with 20% to 30% occurring only once. CDR1 MNHEY and CDR2 SVGEGT come from the germline V gene. V shed 4 bases, J shed 0 bases, and the junction held 11 bases outside the gene matches. The CDR3 extends over 17 amino acids. The clonotype originates from a human donor in good health (CMV status not recorded). Some clones in this sample may be carry-over from other donors' samples. Source: CD8+ T cells from cultured PBMCs, taken from culture after CMV antigen stimulation. The chain is built from TRBV6-2 or TRBV6-3 and TRBJ1-1, with 7 bases matching TRBD1. This chain's CDR3 is CASSLNRPQGLNTEAFF. The CDR3 nucleotides read TGTGCCAGCAGTTTAAATCGACCACAGGGGTTGAACACTGAAGCTTTCTTT.